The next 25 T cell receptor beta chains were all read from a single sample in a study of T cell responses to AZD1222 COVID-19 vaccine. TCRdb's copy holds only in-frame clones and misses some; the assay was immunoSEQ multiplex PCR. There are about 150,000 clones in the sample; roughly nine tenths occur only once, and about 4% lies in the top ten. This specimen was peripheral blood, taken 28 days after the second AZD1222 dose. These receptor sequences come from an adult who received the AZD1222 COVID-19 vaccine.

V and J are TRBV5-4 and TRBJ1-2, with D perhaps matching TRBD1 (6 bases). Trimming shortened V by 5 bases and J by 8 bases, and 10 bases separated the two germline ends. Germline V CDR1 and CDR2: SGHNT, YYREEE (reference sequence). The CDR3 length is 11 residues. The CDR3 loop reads CASRAGDGYTF. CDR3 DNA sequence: TGTGCCAGCAGAGCAGGGGACGGCTACACCTTC.

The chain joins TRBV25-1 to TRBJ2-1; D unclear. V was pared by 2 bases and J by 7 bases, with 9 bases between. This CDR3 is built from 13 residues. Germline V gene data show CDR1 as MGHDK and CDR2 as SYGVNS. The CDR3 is CASSEVGDNEQFF. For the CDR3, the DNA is TGTGCCAGCAGTGAAGTTGGGGATAATGAGCAGTTCTTC.

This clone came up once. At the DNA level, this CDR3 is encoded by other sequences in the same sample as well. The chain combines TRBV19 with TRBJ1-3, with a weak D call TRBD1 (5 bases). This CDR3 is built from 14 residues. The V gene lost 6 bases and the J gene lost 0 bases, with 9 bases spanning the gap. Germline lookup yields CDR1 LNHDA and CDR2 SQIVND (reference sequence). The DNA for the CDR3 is TGTGCCAGTAGCACAGGACCCTCTGGAAACACCATATATTTT. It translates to CASSTGPSGNTIYF.

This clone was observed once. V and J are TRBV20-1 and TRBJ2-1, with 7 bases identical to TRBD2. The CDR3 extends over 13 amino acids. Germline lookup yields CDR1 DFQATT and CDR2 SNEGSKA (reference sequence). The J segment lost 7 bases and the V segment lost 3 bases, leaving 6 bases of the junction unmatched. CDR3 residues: CSASLGRRNEQFF. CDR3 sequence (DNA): TGCAGTGCTAGTCTCGGGAGGCGGAATGAGCAGTTCTTC.

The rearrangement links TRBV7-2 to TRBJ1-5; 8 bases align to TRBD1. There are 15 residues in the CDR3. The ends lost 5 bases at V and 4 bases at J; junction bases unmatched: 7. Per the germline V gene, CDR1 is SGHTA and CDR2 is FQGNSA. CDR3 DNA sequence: TGTGCCAGCAGCCAATGGACAGGGCGGAATCAGCCCCAGCATTTT. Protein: CASSQWTGRNQPQHF.

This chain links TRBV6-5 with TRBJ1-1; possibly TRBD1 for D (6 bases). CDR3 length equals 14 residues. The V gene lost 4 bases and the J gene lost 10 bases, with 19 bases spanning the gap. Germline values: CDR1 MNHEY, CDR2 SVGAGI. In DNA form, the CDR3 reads TGTGCCAGCAGTTCCCTGGGGGGGCTGGATGTAGCTTTCTTT. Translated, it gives CASSSLGGLDVAFF.

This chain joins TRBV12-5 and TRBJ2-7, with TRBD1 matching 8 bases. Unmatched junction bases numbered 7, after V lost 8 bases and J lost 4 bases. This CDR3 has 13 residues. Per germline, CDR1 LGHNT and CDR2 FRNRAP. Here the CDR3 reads CASQPGQVYEQYF. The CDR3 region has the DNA TGTGCTAGTCAGCCGGGACAGGTATACGAGCAGTACTTC. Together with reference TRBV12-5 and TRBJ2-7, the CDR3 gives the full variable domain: DARVTQTPRHKVTEMGQEVTMRCQPILGHNTVFWYRQTMMQGLELLAYFRNRAPLDDSGMPKDRFSAEMPDATLATLKIQPSEPRDSAVYFCASQPGQVYEQYFGPGTRLTVT.

CDR3 loop: CASSLVLAGETQYF. CDR3 DNA sequence: TGTGCCAGCAGCTTAGTACTAGCGGGAGAGACCCAGTACTTC. The V and J genes are TRBV7-8 and TRBJ2-5, with 9 bases matching TRBD2. V shed 1 base, J shed 4 bases, and the junction held 1 base outside the gene matches. The V gene's germline CDR1 is SGHVS and CDR2 FQNEAQ. CDR3 size: 14 residues.

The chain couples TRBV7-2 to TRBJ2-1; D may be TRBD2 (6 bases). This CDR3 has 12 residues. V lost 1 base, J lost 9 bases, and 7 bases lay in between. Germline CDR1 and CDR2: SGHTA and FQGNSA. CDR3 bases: TGTGCCAGCAGCTTAGGGGGAGGTGAGCAGTTCTTC. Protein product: CASSLGGGEQFF.

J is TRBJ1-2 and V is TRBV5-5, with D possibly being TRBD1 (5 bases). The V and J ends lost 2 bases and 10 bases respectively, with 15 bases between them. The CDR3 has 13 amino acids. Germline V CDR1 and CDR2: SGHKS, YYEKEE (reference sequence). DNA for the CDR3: TGTGCCAGCAGCTTATTCCAGGGCTCTCCCTACACCTTC. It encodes CASSLFQGSPYTF.

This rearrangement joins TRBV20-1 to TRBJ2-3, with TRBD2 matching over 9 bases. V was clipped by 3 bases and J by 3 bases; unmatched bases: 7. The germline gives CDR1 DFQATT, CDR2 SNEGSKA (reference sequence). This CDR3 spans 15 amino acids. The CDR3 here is CSASFSGRMTDTQYF. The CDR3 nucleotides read TGCAGTGCTAGTTTCAGCGGGAGGATGACAGATACGCAGTATTTT.

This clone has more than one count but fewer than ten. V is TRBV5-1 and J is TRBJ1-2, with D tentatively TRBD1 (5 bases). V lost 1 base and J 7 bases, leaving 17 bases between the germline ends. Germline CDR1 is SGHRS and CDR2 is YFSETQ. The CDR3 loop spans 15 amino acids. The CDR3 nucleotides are TGCGCCAGCAGCTTGACTGTGGCGGCAGGGAGTGGCTACACCTTC. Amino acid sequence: CASSLTVAAGSGYTF.

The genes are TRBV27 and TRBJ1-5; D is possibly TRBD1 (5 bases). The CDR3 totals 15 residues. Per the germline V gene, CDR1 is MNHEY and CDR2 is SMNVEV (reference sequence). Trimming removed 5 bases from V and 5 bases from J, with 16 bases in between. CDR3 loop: CASSPRRDRDQPQHF. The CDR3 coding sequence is TGTGCCAGCAGTCCGAGGCGGGACCGAGATCAGCCCCAGCATTTT.

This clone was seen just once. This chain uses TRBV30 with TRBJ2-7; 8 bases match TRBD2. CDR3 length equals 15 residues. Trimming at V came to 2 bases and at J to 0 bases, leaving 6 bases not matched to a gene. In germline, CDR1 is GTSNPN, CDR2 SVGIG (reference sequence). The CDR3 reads CAWSPKRGNSYEQYF. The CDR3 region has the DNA TGTGCCTGGAGTCCAAAGCGGGGGAACTCCTACGAGCAGTACTTC.

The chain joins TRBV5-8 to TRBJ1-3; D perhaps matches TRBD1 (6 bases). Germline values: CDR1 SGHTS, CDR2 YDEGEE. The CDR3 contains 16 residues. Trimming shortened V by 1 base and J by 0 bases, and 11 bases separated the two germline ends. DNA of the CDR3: TGTGCCAGCAGCTTGTCGGGGGGCCACTCTGGAAACACCATATATTTT. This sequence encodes CASSLSGGHSGNTIYF.

The CDR3 coding sequence is TGTGCCAGTAGTATAACCAGGGGGGGAAACACCGGGGAGCTGTTTTTT. Protein sequence: CASSITRGGNTGELFF. V gene TRBV19 combines with J gene TRBJ2-2; possibly TRBD1 or TRBD2 for D (7 bases each). V lost 2 bases, J lost 2 bases, and 12 bases lay in between. The CDR3 spans 16 residues. Germline V gene sequence: CDR1 LNHDA, CDR2 SQIVND (reference sequence).

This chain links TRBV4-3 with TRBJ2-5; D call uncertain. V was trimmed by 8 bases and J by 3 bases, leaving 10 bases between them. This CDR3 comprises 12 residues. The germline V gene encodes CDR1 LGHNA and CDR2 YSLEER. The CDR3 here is CASFELKETQYF. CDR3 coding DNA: TGCGCCAGCTTCGAACTAAAAGAGACCCAGTACTTC.

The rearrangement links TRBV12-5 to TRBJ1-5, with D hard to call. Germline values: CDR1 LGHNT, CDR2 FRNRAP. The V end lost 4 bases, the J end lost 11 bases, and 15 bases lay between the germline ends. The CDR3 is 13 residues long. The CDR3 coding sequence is TGTGCTAGTGGTTCCGGGCGATGGTCGGCCCAGCATTTT. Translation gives CASGSGRWSAQHF.

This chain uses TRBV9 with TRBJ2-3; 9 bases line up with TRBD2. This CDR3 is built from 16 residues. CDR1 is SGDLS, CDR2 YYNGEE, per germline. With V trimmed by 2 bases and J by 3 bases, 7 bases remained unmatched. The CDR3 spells CASSVGLAAGTDTQYF. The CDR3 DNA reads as TGTGCCAGCAGCGTGGGACTAGCAGCGGGAACAGATACGCAGTATTTT.

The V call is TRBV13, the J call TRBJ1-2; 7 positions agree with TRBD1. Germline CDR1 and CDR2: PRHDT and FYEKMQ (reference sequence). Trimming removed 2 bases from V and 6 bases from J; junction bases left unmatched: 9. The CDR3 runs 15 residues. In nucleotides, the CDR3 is TGTGCCAGCAGCTTAAAGAACGACAGGGTGAATGGCTACACCTTC. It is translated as CASSLKNDRVNGYTF.

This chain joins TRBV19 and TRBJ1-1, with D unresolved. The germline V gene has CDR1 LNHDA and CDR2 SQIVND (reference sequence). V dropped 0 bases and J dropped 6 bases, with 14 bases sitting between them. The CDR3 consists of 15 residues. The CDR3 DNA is TGTGCCAGTAGTATAGATAGCGGAGAGGTCGCTGAAGCTTTCTTT. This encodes CASSIDSGEVAEAFF.

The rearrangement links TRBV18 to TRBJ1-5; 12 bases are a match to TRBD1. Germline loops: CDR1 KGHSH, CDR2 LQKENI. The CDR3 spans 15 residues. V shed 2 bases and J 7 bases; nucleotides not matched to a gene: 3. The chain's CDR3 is CASSPTGTGGQPQHF. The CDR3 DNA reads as TGTGCCAGCTCACCAACCGGGACAGGGGGCCAGCCCCAGCATTTT.

CDR3 DNA: TGTGCCAGCAGATCCCCCGGGTATGAGCAGTTCTTC. This codes for CASRSPGYEQFF. V usage is TRBV12-3 or TRBV12-4 and J usage is TRBJ2-1, with unresolved D. This CDR3 region has 12 residues. Trimming stripped 6 bases from V and 8 bases from J, with 11 bases between.

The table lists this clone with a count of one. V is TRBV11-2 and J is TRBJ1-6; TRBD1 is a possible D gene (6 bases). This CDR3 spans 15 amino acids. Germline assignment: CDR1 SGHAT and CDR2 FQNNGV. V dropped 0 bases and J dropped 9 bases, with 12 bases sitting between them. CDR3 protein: CASSLDQGLGSPLHF. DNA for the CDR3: TGTGCCAGCAGCTTAGATCAGGGGCTGGGTTCACCCCTCCACTTT.

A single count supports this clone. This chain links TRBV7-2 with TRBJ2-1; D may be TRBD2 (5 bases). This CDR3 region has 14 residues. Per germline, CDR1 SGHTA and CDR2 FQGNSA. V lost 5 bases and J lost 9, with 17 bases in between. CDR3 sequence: CASSPGLAVGEQFF. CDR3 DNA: TGTGCCAGCAGCCCAGGACTGGCGGTGGGTGAGCAGTTCTTC.